The source of this T cell receptor (beta chain) is a study of blood T cell repertoires in COVID-19. Study in general: Some COVID-19 samples were acute and others convalescent; all came from the United States, Italy and Spain. PBMCs, B-cell-depleted T cells, or T cells provided the cDNA or gDNA that made up the material.

Per the original data handling: Reference gene primer amplification yielded estimated nucleated cell counts. Sequenced by immunoSEQ multiplex PCR; TCRdb stores in-frame clones only, minus some. That table supplies the V and J calls and clone size; D and trimming were determined from the DNA. Of 210,000 or so clones listed, almost 85% are singletons. Looked up from germline, CDR1 is SGHRS and CDR2 is YFSETQ. The CDR3 totals 15 residues. V was shortened by 4 bases and J by 3 bases, with 16 bases between the two germline ends. Input material: peripheral blood. This clonotype was sampled from a woman aged 70-85 years with active or convalescent COVID-19. The chain couples TRBV5-1 to TRBJ2-5, with D possibly being TRBD2 (5 bases). The CDR3 region has the DNA TGCGCCAGCAGCCCAGAGACGGGGAGAGAAGAGACCCAGTACTTC. Its protein is CASSPETGREETQYF.